Included here is one TCR beta chain sequence, with context. The record originates from a study of shared clonotypes between healthy human individuals. The germline V and J ends were trimmed by 4 bases and 8 bases, with 18 bases remaining between them. Looked up from germline, CDR1 is SEHNR and CDR2 is FQNEAQ (reference sequence). The CDR3 covers 15 residues. Sequencing was performed with immunoSEQ multiplex PCR; in TCRdb, only in-frame clones are kept and a portion is missing. Here the sample spans roughly 2.6 million clones, around 94% being singletons. The sequencing input was naive CD4+ T cells sorted from blood. Subset here: CD45RA+ positively selected. V and J are TRBV7-9 and TRBJ2-1, with D possibly being TRBD2 (6 bases). The TCR was taken from a man between 18 and 35 years old in good health. CDR3 sequence (DNA): TGTGCCAGCAGCTCAAAGGGACTGGGACTGGATGAGCAGTTCTTC. The encoded protein is CASSSKGLGLDEQFF.